This TCR beta chain was sequenced during a study of CD8 T cell repertoires and HIV-1 epitope variants. Across the whole study: T cells were stimulated with Twenty-five Gag and Nef peptides separately. T cells were cultured for nine to ten days with cytokines added on days 3 and 7.

Survey-depth immunoSEQ sequencing covered TCR beta CDR3 regions. Using immunoSEQ multiplex PCR, the repertoire was profiled, and TCRdb retains in-frame clones only, with some absent. Among roughly 5,200 clones listed, approximately 64% were seen once. This CDR3 is built from 16 residues. The V and J ends lost 6 bases and 3 bases, in that order; junction bases with no gene match: 12. Germline CDR1 is ENHRY and CDR2 is SYGVKD. In the case of this clone: Its antigen is as yet unknown.

This sequence joins TRBV10-3 and TRBJ1-1, with 8 bases identical to TRBD1. The sequencing input was cultured CD8+ T cells derived from PBMCs. The clonotype was recovered from a male donor with HIV. CDR3 sequence (DNA): TGTGCCATCAGGACGGACAGGGAGGGTCGGGACACTGAAGCTTTCTTT. Amino acids: CAIRTDREGRDTEAFF.